This T cell receptor beta chain was sequenced in a study of identical twins. Healthy Caucasians provided all donations. TCRdb called the 5' RACE reads again in MiXCR, with one record for every CDR3 protein. This table holds about 790,000 distinct CDR3 sequences, roughly 18% found once. In addition, the sample was reused for a study of T cells expressing NK-cell markers.

This receptor was obtained from a woman under 30 in good health. The sequenced sample consisted of PBMCs.

The CDR3 protein is CSALRGGEGKNIQYF. CDR3 in DNA: TGCAGTGCCCTGCGCGGGGGCGAGGGCAAAAACATTCAGTACTTC. This sequence joins TRBV20-1 and TRBJ2-4; weak D call: TRBD2 (7 bases). The germline V gene encodes CDR1 DFQATT and CDR2 SNEGSKA (reference sequence). This CDR3 contains 15 residues. V was pared by 6 bases and J by 3 bases, with 18 bases between.